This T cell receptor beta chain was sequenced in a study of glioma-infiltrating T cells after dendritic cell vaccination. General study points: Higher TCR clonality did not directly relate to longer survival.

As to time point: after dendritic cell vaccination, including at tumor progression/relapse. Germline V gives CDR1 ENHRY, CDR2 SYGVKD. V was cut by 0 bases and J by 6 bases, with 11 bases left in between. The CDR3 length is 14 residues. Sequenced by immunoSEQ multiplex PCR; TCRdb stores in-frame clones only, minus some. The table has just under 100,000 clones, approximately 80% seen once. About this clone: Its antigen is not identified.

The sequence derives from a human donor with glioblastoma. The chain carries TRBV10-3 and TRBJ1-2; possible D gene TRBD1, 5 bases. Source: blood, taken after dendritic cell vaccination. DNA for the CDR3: TGTGCCATCAGTGAGTCGGGCAGGGCCGATGGCTACACCTTC. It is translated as CAISESGRADGYTF.